This T cell receptor beta chain was retrieved from a study of T-cell memory formation after mild COVID-19. 5'RACE with constant-segment primers built TCRalpha and TCRbeta cDNA libraries with UMIs. TCRdb called the 5' RACE reads again in MiXCR, with one record for every CDR3 protein. The top ten hold roughly 12% of the sample, which has under 400,000 distinct CDR3 sequences, around 27% seen once. Notes on this clonotype: Its antigen is not known.

Broader study findings: Clones that shrank (day 15 to 85) were balanced CD4/CD8, whereas later expanders leaned CD4+. Cross-reactive memory appears to have joined, as suggested by some responding clones showing up in pre-infection memory.

The V gene's germline CDR1 is SGHRS and CDR2 YFSETQ. The CDR3 contains 14 residues. Losses at the gene ends were 4 bases for V and 9 bases for J; bases not matched to a gene: 10. Material: PBMCs or a T cell subset sorted from them (not recorded which). The gene calls are TRBV5-1 and TRBJ2-1, with 7 bases lining up with TRBD1. The TCR was taken from an adult woman who had mild COVID-19 (a few samples of this study predate the infection). Cell type and time point are not known. CDR3 sequence reads: CASSPGQRYGEQFF. In DNA form, the CDR3 reads TGCGCCAGCAGCCCGGGACAGAGGTACGGTGAGCAGTTCTTC.